These T cell receptor beta chains were read from a single sample in a study of cytomegalovirus exposure and HLA in healthy donors. Method: immunoSEQ multiplex PCR; TCRdb's copy keeps in-frame clones and lacks some. The table shows hundreds of thousands of clones, with under 80% occurring only once. The material sequenced was PBMCs. The receptors derive from a female donor in good health and CMV-seronegative. Both conserved end residues are part of each CDR3. The D gene is left open where the match is weak. Clone size is shown for a subset of rows, as once, few, many or a class of expanded clone.

cdr3_nt | cdr3_aa | v_call | cdr3_length | clone_size | d_call | j_call
TGTGCCAGCCAGAGGGTAGGGGGGGGCACTGAAGCTTTCTTT | CASQRVGGGTEAFF | TRBV2 | 14 | - | - | TRBJ1-1
TGTGCCAGCAGCCTACTAGCGGGAGGGCCTTTGAATGAGCAGTTCTTC | CASSLLAGGPLNEQFF | TRBV28 | 16 | - | TRBD2 | TRBJ2-1
TGTGCCAGCAGCCAAGTATTCGGAAACACCATATATTTT | CASSQVFGNTIYF | TRBV14 | 13 | - | - | TRBJ1-3
TGCAGCGTTGAGACTCCAGAAGCCTATGGCTACACCTTC | CSVETPEAYGYTF | TRBV29-1 | 13 | - | - | TRBJ1-2
TGTGCCAGCAGCCAAGAATTTGGTTCAGGACTGGGAGAGCAGTTCTTC | CASSQEFGSGLGEQFF | TRBV14 | 16 | - | - | TRBJ2-1
TGCAGTGCCCTCCAAGAGACCCAGTACTTC | CSALQETQYF | TRBV20-1 | 10 | - | - | TRBJ2-5
TGTGCCAGCAGCCGGGGGACCCAGCCCCAGCATTTT | CASSRGTQPQHF | TRBV28 | 12 | once | - | TRBJ1-5
TGTGCCAGCAGCGCTGCGGGCACCGGGGAGCTGTTTTTT | CASSAAGTGELFF | TRBV2 | 13 | - | - | TRBJ2-2
TGTGCCAGAAGCTTGACCTACAGGGGACGCTCCTACAATGAGCAGTTCTTC | CARSLTYRGRSYNEQFF | TRBV5-3 | 17 | - | TRBD1 | TRBJ2-1
TGTGGCGGACAGGGGGACAATGAGCAGTTCTTC | CGGQGDNEQFF | TRBV6-4 | 11 | - | TRBD1 | TRBJ2-1
TGCAGCGTTAGACAGGGGGGGTCACATAGCTCCTACGAGCAGTACTTC | CSVRQGGSHSSYEQYF | TRBV29-1 | 16 | - | TRBD1 | TRBJ2-7
TGCGCCAGCAGCATGCGACAGGGTAGGATGGATACGCAGTATTTT | CASSMRQGRMDTQYF | TRBV4-1 | 15 | - | TRBD1 | TRBJ2-3
TGTGCCTGGAGCGGCGGGAGAAGGGCCGGGGAGCTGTTTTTT | CAWSGGRRAGELFF | TRBV30 | 14 | - | TRBD2 | TRBJ2-2
TGTGCCAGCAACCCCCCAGGGGTACTTACTGGCGCTTTCTTT | CASNPPGVLTGAFF | TRBV6-1 | 14 | - | - | TRBJ1-1
TGTGCCAGCAGTGCCACCGACGGGTACGAGCAGTACTTC | CASSATDGYEQYF | TRBV6-6 | 13 | - | - | TRBJ2-7
TGTGCCAGTAGTATGACAGGGGACAATCAGCCCCAGCATTTT | CASSMTGDNQPQHF | TRBV19 | 14 | - | TRBD1 | TRBJ1-5
TGTGCCAGCAGTTACGGGGCAGGGGTCTCCTACGAGCAGTACTTC | CASSYGAGVSYEQYF | TRBV6-5 | 15 | - | - | TRBJ2-7
TGTGCCAGCAGTGCAACTAGCGGGAACGTAGATACGCAGTATTTT | CASSATSGNVDTQYF | TRBV27 | 15 | few | TRBD2 | TRBJ2-3
TGTGCCAGCAGCTTTCAGGGTCTCTACGAGCAGTACTTC | CASSFQGLYEQYF | TRBV7-8 | 13 | - | - | TRBJ2-7
TGTGCCAGCAGCCACAGGGTAGAAGGTTTCGGGCAGCCCCAGCATTTT | CASSHRVEGFGQPQHF | TRBV6-6 | 16 | - | - | TRBJ1-5